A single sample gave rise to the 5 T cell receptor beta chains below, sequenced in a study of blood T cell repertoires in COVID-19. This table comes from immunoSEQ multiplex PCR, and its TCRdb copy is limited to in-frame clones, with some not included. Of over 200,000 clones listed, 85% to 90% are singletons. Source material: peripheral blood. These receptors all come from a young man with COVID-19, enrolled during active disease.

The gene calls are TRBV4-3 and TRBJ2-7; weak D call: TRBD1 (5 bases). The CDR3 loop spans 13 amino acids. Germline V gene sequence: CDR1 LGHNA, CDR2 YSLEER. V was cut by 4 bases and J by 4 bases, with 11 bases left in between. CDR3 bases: TGCGCCAGCAGCCTTTCACAGGATTACGAGCAGTACTTC. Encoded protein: CASSLSQDYEQYF.

The CDR3 region has the DNA TGTGCCTGGAGTGTAGTAGCGGGAGAGCAGTACTTC. As protein: CAWSVVAGEQYF. The chain couples TRBV30 to TRBJ2-7; 8 bases fit TRBD2. V shed 0 bases and J 7 bases; nucleotides not matched to a gene: 2. The CDR3 is made up of 12 amino acids. The V gene's germline CDR1 is GTSNPN and CDR2 SVGIG (reference sequence).

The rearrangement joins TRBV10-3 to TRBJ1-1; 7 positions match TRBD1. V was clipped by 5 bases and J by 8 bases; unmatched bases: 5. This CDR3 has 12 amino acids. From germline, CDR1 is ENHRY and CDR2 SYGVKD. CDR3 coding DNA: TGTGCCATCAGTCGGCTGACAGGGGAAGCTTTCTTT. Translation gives CAISRLTGEAFF.

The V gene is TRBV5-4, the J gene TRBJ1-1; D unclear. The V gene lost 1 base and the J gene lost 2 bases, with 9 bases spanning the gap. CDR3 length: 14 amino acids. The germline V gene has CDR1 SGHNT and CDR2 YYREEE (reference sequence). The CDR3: CASSLRVSNTEAFF. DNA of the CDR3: TGTGCCAGCAGCTTGAGAGTATCAAACACTGAAGCTTTCTTT.

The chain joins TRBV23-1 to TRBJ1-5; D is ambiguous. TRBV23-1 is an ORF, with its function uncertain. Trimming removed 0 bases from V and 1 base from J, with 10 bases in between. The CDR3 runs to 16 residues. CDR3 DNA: TGCGCCAGCAGTCAATCGGAGGTAAGGAGCAATCAGCCCCAGCATTTT. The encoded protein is CASSQSEVRSNQPQHF.